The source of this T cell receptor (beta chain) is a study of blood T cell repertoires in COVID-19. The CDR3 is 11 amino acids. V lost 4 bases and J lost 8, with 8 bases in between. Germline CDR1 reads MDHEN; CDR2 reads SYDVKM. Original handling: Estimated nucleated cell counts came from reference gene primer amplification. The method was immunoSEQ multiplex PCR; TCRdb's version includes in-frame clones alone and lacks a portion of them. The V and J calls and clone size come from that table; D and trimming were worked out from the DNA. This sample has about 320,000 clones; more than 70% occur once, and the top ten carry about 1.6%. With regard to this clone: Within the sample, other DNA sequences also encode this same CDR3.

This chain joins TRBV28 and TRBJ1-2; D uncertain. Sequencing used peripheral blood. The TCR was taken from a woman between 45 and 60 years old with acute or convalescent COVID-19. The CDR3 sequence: CASSSRGGYTF. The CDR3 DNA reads TGTGCCAGCAGTTCTCGAGGCGGCTACACCTTC.